This record looks at one TCR beta chain sequence and its context. The data stem from a study of CD8+ T cells in alopecia areata. cDNA prepared by RNA extraction and subsequent reverse transcription served as the template for sequencing. Clones were read by immunoSEQ multiplex PCR, and TCRdb kept only the in-frame ones, dropping some. The sample gives some 190,000 clones, around 51% of which show up once; roughly 9.1% is in the top ten. V was clipped by 2 bases and J by 5 bases, with 13 bases between them. Germline loops: CDR1 SGHDT, CDR2 YYEEEE. The CDR3 runs to 14 residues. Noted treatment: oral pan-JAK inhibitor, 5-10 mg twice daily.

This TCR came from a human donor with alopecia areata. This chain joins TRBV5-6 and TRBJ1-1; tentative D call: TRBD1 (5 bases). This specimen was CD8+ T cells sorted from blood, taken at approximately week 52, from a patient treated with tofacitinib. The CDR3 nucleotides read TGTGCCAGCAGCTTTGGATCAGGGAGTACTGAAGCTTTCTTT. Translation gives CASSFGSGSTEAFF.